The 31 T cell receptor beta chains listed next were all sequenced from one sample in a study of ipilimumab plus nivolumab after autologous stem cell transplantation. Method: immunoSEQ multiplex PCR; TCRdb's copy keeps in-frame clones and lacks some. The table lists 2,000 to 3,000 clones, approximately 95% of them singletons. Specimen: PBMCs, collected in a trial of ipilimumab plus nivolumab as post-transplant consolidation. These receptors came from a male donor with primary mediastinal lymphoma.

The chain joins TRBV7-2 to TRBJ2-7; 9 bases map to TRBD1. The germline gives CDR1 SGHTA, CDR2 FQGNSA. Trimming removed 5 bases from V and 3 bases from J; junction bases left unmatched: 11. The CDR3 runs to 16 residues. In DNA form, the CDR3 reads TGTGCCAGCAGCCGAAGGACAGGGGCGCACGTCTACGAGCAGTACTTC. Translating it yields CASSRRTGAHVYEQYF.

The V gene is TRBV7-9, the J gene TRBJ2-2; D is undetermined. Trimming left V 4 bases short and J 5 bases short, with 11 bases between. The CDR3 totals 14 residues. Germline V gives CDR1 SEHNR, CDR2 FQNEAQ (reference sequence). This CDR3 reads CASSSSSGTGELFF. CDR3 sequence (DNA): TGTGCCAGCAGCTCGAGTTCGGGTACCGGGGAGCTGTTTTTT.

The chain uses TRBV11-2 and TRBJ2-3; D is perhaps TRBD2 (5 bases). The CDR3 is 18 amino acids. V was trimmed by 1 base and J by 2 bases, leaving 19 bases between them. Germline V gene sequence: CDR1 SGHAT, CDR2 FQNNGV. DNA of the CDR3: TGTGCCAGCAGCTTAGCCTACAGCGCGGCGGGTTACACAGATACGCAGTATTTT. Its translation is CASSLAYSAAGYTDTQYF.

This clone was recorded a few times. The V call is TRBV15, the J call TRBJ1-5, with D possibly being TRBD1 (5 bases). Between the trimmed V and J ends, which lost 4 bases and 6 bases, there was a span of 10 bases. In germline, CDR1 is LNHNV, CDR2 YYDKDF (reference sequence). The CDR3 is 13 residues long. CDR3 residues: CATSIGGFQPQHF. CDR3 sequence (DNA): TGTGCCACCAGCATTGGGGGATTTCAGCCCCAGCATTTT.

V gene TRBV19 combines with J gene TRBJ1-1; TRBD1 might be the D (6 bases). Germline-derived CDR1 and CDR2 are LNHDA and SQIVND (reference sequence). Trimming shortened V by 5 bases and J by 3 bases, and 13 bases separated the two germline ends. The CDR3 consists of 14 residues. The DNA for the CDR3 is TGTGCCAGTAGTGTTCAGGGGTCCTACACTGAAGCTTTCTTT. It translates to CASSVQGSYTEAFF.

The chain employs TRBV18 and TRBJ2-2; possibly TRBD1 for D (6 bases). V was trimmed by 6 bases and J by 6 bases, leaving 14 bases between them. Germline CDR1 reads KGHSH; CDR2 reads LQKENI. This CDR3 is built from 14 residues. CDR3 in amino acids: CASSDFNRAGELFF. The CDR3 DNA reads as TGTGCCAGCTCCGATTTCAACAGGGCCGGGGAGCTGTTTTTT.

V usage is TRBV5-1 and J usage is TRBJ2-7; no definite D call. V dropped 2 bases and J dropped 2 bases, with 8 bases sitting between them. The germline CDR1 and CDR2 sequences are SGHRS and YFSETQ. The CDR3 consists of 13 residues. CDR3 amino acids: CASSFDRAYEQYF. The CDR3 DNA sequence: TGCGCCAGCAGCTTCGACCGGGCCTACGAGCAGTACTTC.

The chain links TRBV6-4 to TRBJ1-2, with D perhaps matching TRBD1 (5 bases). Per the germline V gene, CDR1 is MRHNA and CDR2 is SNTAGT. The CDR3 runs to 15 residues. V was clipped by 1 base and J by 8 bases, with 17 bases between them. Here the CDR3 DNA reads TGTGCCAGCAGTGACTACGGGGGGTACCTTAGCGGCTACACCTTC. It codes for CASSDYGGYLSGYTF.

The chain links TRBV6-1 to TRBJ1-2, with D possibly TRBD1 on 6 matching bases. The CDR3 spans 14 residues. Germline V gene sequence: CDR1 MNHNS, CDR2 SASEGT. Trimming left V 5 bases short and J 4 bases short, with 14 bases between. The CDR3 loop reads CASSWGQGGYGYTF. The CDR3 DNA is TGTGCCAGCAGTTGGGGGCAGGGTGGCTATGGCTACACCTTC.

The chain is built from TRBV6-1 and TRBJ1-5, with D possibly TRBD1 on 5 matching bases. This CDR3 comprises 17 residues. The V gene lost 2 bases and the J gene lost 5 bases, with 19 bases spanning the gap. Germline-derived CDR1 and CDR2 are MNHNS and SASEGT. The CDR3 loop reads CASSESGNRGLDQPQHF. CDR3 sequence (DNA): TGTGCCAGCAGTGAATCCGGAAATAGGGGTCTGGATCAGCCCCAGCATTTT.

This clone has a handful of counts. V gene TRBV6-1 combines with J gene TRBJ2-1; perhaps TRBD1 as D (5 bases). With 4 bases removed from V and 6 bases from J, the gap between germline ends came to 13 bases. The CDR3 totals 14 residues. Germline V gives CDR1 MNHNS, CDR2 SASEGT. DNA of the CDR3: TGTGCCAGCAGTGTGGGGCCTATTGCCAATGAGCAGTTCTTC. Translation gives CASSVGPIANEQFF.

This rearrangement joins TRBV6-6 to TRBJ1-1, with 8 positions matching TRBD1. The length of the CDR3 is 14 residues. Trimming removed 6 bases from V and 5 bases from J; junction bases left unmatched: 8. Germline loops: CDR1 MNHNY, CDR2 SVGAGI (reference sequence). The CDR3 DNA reads TGTGCCAGCAGCCCCAGGGGGCGGATAACTGAAGCTTTCTTT. Protein product: CASSPRGRITEAFF.

The chain joins TRBV5-1 to TRBJ2-2, with a tentative D call TRBD1 (8 bases). Germline V CDR1 and CDR2: SGHRS, YFSETQ. This CDR3 spans 14 amino acids. V lost 7 bases and J 7 bases, leaving 17 bases between the germline ends. In DNA form, the CDR3 reads TGCGCCAGCGGCACAGGGGGGGCTGACGGGGAGCTGTTTTTT. It encodes CASGTGGADGELFF.

The chain links TRBV14 to TRBJ2-2, with no clear D. The CDR3 is 15 amino acids. Germline V lookup: CDR1 SGHDN, CDR2 FVKESK. Trimming removed 0 bases at V and 5 bases at J, with 10 bases between. Here the CDR3 DNA reads TGTGCCAGCAGCCAAGAATCACGACCAACCGGGGAGCTGTTTTTT. Protein sequence: CASSQESRPTGELFF.

The chain couples TRBV5-1 to TRBJ1-2; 9 nucleotides match TRBD1. This CDR3 has 15 residues. Germline V gives CDR1 SGHRS, CDR2 YFSETQ. The J segment lost 3 bases and the V segment lost 4 bases, leaving 7 bases of the junction unmatched. In DNA form, the CDR3 reads TGCGCCAGCAGCCTCACAGGGGGCGGTGACTATGGCTACACCTTC. It yields the protein CASSLTGGGDYGYTF.

This clone showed up just a few times. The J gene is TRBJ2-3, the V gene TRBV28; 12 bases are a match to TRBD2. CDR3 length: 17 amino acids. V was clipped by 3 bases and J by 6 bases; unmatched bases: 10. Germline V gene lookup returns CDR1 MDHEN and CDR2 SYDVKM. CDR3: CASSFGRLAGEADTQYF. CDR3 sequence (DNA): TGTGCCAGCAGTTTCGGGAGACTAGCGGGAGAGGCGGATACGCAGTATTTT.

The chain combines TRBV6-4 with TRBJ2-3; the D gene is possibly TRBD1 (6 bases). V was cut by 5 bases and J by 3 bases, with 9 bases left in between. Germline-derived CDR1 and CDR2 are MRHNA and SNTAGT. The CDR3 extends over 13 amino acids. Here the CDR3 DNA reads TGTGCCAGCAGTATTACAGGGACAGATACGCAGTATTTT. It encodes CASSITGTDTQYF.

The chain carries TRBV7-8 and TRBJ2-5, with D perhaps matching TRBD1 or TRBD2 (6 bases each). Germline values: CDR1 SGHVS, CDR2 FQNEAQ. This CDR3 has 16 residues. Trimming took off 1 base at V and 5 bases at J, with 17 bases between the two ends. CDR3 in amino acids: CASSLEGGTTTETQYF. CDR3 DNA: TGTGCCAGCAGCTTAGAGGGGGGAACCACGACGGAGACCCAGTACTTC.

The chain uses TRBV25-1 and TRBJ1-1; D call uncertain. V lost 3 bases to trimming and J lost 5 bases, with 4 bases between them. In germline, CDR1 is MGHDK, CDR2 SYGVNS. The CDR3 is made up of 11 amino acids. DNA for the CDR3: TGTGCCAGCAGTGAGATTACTGAAGCTTTCTTT. The encoded protein is CASSEITEAFF.

The rearrangement joins TRBV4-1 to TRBJ2-1; TRBD2 is a possible D gene (5 bases). The V gene lost 0 bases and the J gene lost 10 bases, with 16 bases spanning the gap. Germline CDR1 MGHRA, CDR2 YSYEKL. The CDR3 has 15 residues. CDR3 sequence: CASSQDSGELGEQFF. The CDR3 DNA reads as TGCGCCAGCAGCCAAGACTCTGGGGAGTTAGGAGAGCAGTTCTTC.

This chain links TRBV5-1 with TRBJ2-2; 8 positions agree with TRBD2. The trim removed 0 bases at V and 6 bases at J, leaving 4 bases unmatched. This CDR3 contains 15 residues. In germline, CDR1 is SGHRS, CDR2 YFSETQ. As DNA, the CDR3 is TGCGCCAGCAGCTTGGTTGTAGCGGGGTCCGGGGAGCTGTTTTTT. This gives the protein CASSLVVAGSGELFF.

The rearrangement uses TRBV29-1 and TRBJ2-5; D is ambiguous. Germline CDR1 reads SQVTM; CDR2 reads ANQGSEA. This CDR3 is 13 amino acids long. V lost 0 bases and J lost 2, with 7 bases in between. The CDR3 nucleotides read TGCAGCGTTGAAGATCAAAGGCAAGAGACCCAGTACTTC. Protein sequence: CSVEDQRQETQYF.

The chain joins TRBV27 to TRBJ2-6; D unclear. This CDR3 has 18 amino acids. The V end was cut by 5 bases, the J end by 5 bases, with 22 bases between. CDR1 is MNHEY and CDR2 is SMNVEV in the germline V gene (reference sequence). The CDR3 sequence: CASSRRIWLQSRANVLTF. CDR3 DNA sequence: TGTGCCAGCAGTCGCCGGATCTGGCTACAAAGTCGGGCCAACGTCCTGACTTTC.

The chain combines TRBV19 with TRBJ2-5; 9 bases align to TRBD2. TRBJ2-7 matches the DNA end more closely, so the J call is doubtful. This CDR3 region has 15 residues. From germline, CDR1 is LNHDA and CDR2 SQIVND (reference sequence). The CDR3 region has the DNA TGTGCCAGTAGTGTGCAAGCGGGGGGCTCCTACGAGCAGTACTTC. The encoded protein is CASSVQAGGSYEQYF.

The chain couples TRBV29-1 to TRBJ2-5, with D hard to call. Germline assignment: CDR1 SQVTM and CDR2 ANQGSEA. There are 13 residues in the CDR3. V was cut by 4 bases and J by 4 bases, with 13 bases left in between. The chain's CDR3 is CSVVTADGETQYF. For the CDR3, the DNA is TGCAGCGTTGTCACGGCCGACGGAGAGACCCAGTACTTC.

V usage is TRBV28 and J usage is TRBJ2-1, with 10 bases matching TRBD2. The CDR3 extends over 15 amino acids. The V gene end was trimmed by 6 bases and the J gene end by 8 bases; junction bases not matched to a gene: 10. Germline V gene lookup returns CDR1 MDHEN and CDR2 SYDVKM. CDR3 in DNA: TGTGCCAGCAGGGACCCGGGACTAGCGAACCATGAGCAGTTCTTC. It translates to CASRDPGLANHEQFF.

The chain has TRBV11-2 and TRBJ2-7; a weak D match, TRBD1 (5 bases). The CDR3 loop spans 16 amino acids. The germline V and J ends were trimmed by 3 bases and 0 bases, with 15 bases remaining between them. The germline CDR1 and CDR2 sequences are SGHAT and FQNNGV. The CDR3 region is CASSFVTSGPSYEQYF. The CDR3 DNA reads as TGTGCCAGCAGCTTTGTCACCTCAGGGCCCTCCTACGAGCAGTACTTC.

Here the CDR3 DNA reads TGTGCCAGCAAGCCAGTTGGCGAGCAGTACTTC. Protein: CASKPVGEQYF. The V call is TRBV6-6, the J call TRBJ2-7; no clear D. This CDR3 region has 11 residues. CDR1 is MNHNY and CDR2 is SVGAGI in the germline V gene (reference sequence). The germline V and J ends were trimmed by 7 bases and 6 bases, with 10 bases remaining between them.

The chain recombines TRBV9 with TRBJ2-3, with 8 bases identical to TRBD2. Looked up from germline, CDR1 is SGDLS and CDR2 is YYNGEE. J lost 4 bases, V lost 0 bases, and 1 base had no gene match. The CDR3 contains 14 residues. The CDR3 sequence: CASSVDGGADTQYF. As DNA, the CDR3 is TGTGCCAGCAGCGTAGACGGGGGGGCAGATACGCAGTATTTT. The full variable domain, with the rest looked up from reference TRBV9 and TRBJ2-3, is DSGVTQTPKHLITATGQRVTLRCSPRSGDLSVYWYQQSLDQGLQFLIQYYNGEERAKGNILERFSAQQFPDLHSELNLSSLELGDSALYFCASSVDGGADTQYFGPGTRLTVL.

The V call is TRBV19, the J call TRBJ1-2; 8 nucleotides line up with TRBD1. There are 14 residues in the CDR3. Trimming at V came to 7 bases and at J to 8 bases, leaving 12 bases not matched to a gene. The germline CDR1 and CDR2 sequences are LNHDA and SQIVND (reference sequence). Here the CDR3 reads CASTMRDRKGGYTF. In DNA form, the CDR3 reads TGTGCCAGTACCATGCGGGACAGGAAGGGCGGCTACACCTTC.

The CDR3 reads CAWSRYNTGSSYEQYF. In DNA form, the CDR3 reads TGTGCCTGGAGTCGATATAACACAGGGAGCTCCTACGAGCAGTACTTC. J is TRBJ2-7 and V is TRBV30, with TRBD1 as a possible D gene (6 bases). The germline V and J ends were trimmed by 2 bases and 0 bases, with 17 bases remaining between them. The length of the CDR3 is 16 residues. Germline V gene data show CDR1 as GTSNPN and CDR2 as SVGIG (reference sequence). Full variable domain (remainder filled in from reference TRBV30 and TRBJ2-7): SQTIHQWPATLVQPVGSPLSLECTVEGTSNPNLYWYRQAAGRGLQLLFYSVGIGQISSEVPQNLSASRPQDRQFILSSKKLLLSDSGFYLCAWSRYNTGSSYEQYFGPGTRLTVT.